This TCR beta chain comes out of a study of T cell repertoires in cytomegalovirus infection. The overall study: Through public TCR beta signatures, both CMV infection and matching HLA type were indicated. Whole-study results and caveats: Individuals carrying CMV plus the relevant HLA were identified by cumulative frequency of public TCR beta families.

Comments on this clonotype: Antigen specificity is unknown.

From the reads, TCRdb called clonotypes with MiXCR, one entry per CDR3 protein. Among some 600,000 distinct CDR3 sequences, roughly a quarter were seen once, and the ten largest hold 6.5% to 10%. The V end was cut by 2 bases, the J end by 8 bases, with 12 bases between. The CDR3 has 13 amino acids. Sequencing was done on a sample of CD8+ T cells from PBMCs. This sequence joins TRBV12-3 or TRBV12-4 and TRBJ1-2, with D maybe TRBD1 (6 bases). The source is a human donor in good health (CMV status not recorded). Some clones in this sample may be carry-over from other donors' samples. The DNA of the CDR3 is TGTGCCAGCAGTTTACAGGGGCCGGGGGGCTACACCTTC. This encodes CASSLQGPGGYTF.